The clone carrying this T cell receptor (beta chain) appeared once. No antigen is known for it. Here immunoSEQ multiplex PCR was the method, and the copy in TCRdb shows in-frame clones only, minus some. The table shows more than 25,000 clones, with 88% occurring only once. These data are taken from a study of T cells in localized non-small cell lung cancer. Study-level results: Adjacent lung tissue had a median 57 of the top 100 clones found in the tumor.

This CDR3 is built from 14 residues. CDR1 and CDR2 from the germline V gene are ENHRY and SYGVKD. The germline V and J ends were trimmed by 3 bases and 2 bases, with 10 bases remaining between them. The sample consisted of peripheral blood, taken before any cancer treatment. V and J are TRBV10-3 and TRBJ2-5; a possible D gene is TRBD1 (6 bases). The receptor was isolated from an older female donor with stage III squamous cell lung carcinoma. CDR3 nucleotide sequence: TGTGCCATCAGTGATGGGGGCGAGCAAGAGACCCAGTACTTC. Residues: CAISDGGEQETQYF.